This TCR beta chain was documented in a study of cytomegalovirus exposure and HLA in healthy donors. The study's findings and limits: As a later analysis revealed, the rate of TCR association differed by HLA locus, with DRB1 most and HLA-C fewest. Because they were indistinguishable, some V segments, including TRBV6-2 and TRBV6-3, were excluded.

Per germline, CDR1 MNHEY and CDR2 SVGAGI. The CDR3 has 13 residues. The trim removed 6 bases at V and 9 bases at J, leaving 6 bases unmatched. This clone was seen just once. What it binds is not known. Everyone who donated was a healthy bone marrow donor. PCR used 60 Vbeta primers and 13 Jbeta primers. Per the authors' pipeline: Approximately 12 million of some 80 million unique TCR beta chains were shared, per a later count. Method: immunoSEQ multiplex PCR; TCRdb's copy keeps in-frame clones and lacks some. V and J calls and clone size are as listed in that table; D and trimming were resolved from the DNA. The repertoire holds about 190,000 clones, around four fifths seen once, with roughly 1.7% in the top ten.

V usage is TRBV6-5 and J usage is TRBJ1-1, with 11 positions matching TRBD1. The sequencing sample was made of PBMCs. This sequence was found in a man aged 40-49 years in good health and CMV-seropositive. CDR3 residues: CASRRTGGEKAFF. The CDR3 DNA reads TGTGCCAGCAGGAGGACAGGGGGCGAAAAAGCTTTCTTT.